This T cell receptor (beta chain) was profiled in a study of breast tumors, draining lymph nodes, adjacent tissues. The study's findings and limits: Luminal-like breast cancer showed significantly greater tumor-nontumor repertoire similarity than basal-like breast cancer did. Findings are consistent with lymph node origin and intratumoral expansion of most tumor T cells.

Samples came from axillary lymph nodes draining the breast cancer. Germline assignment: CDR1 WSHSY and CDR2 SAAADI. V was clipped by 8 bases and J by 4 bases; unmatched bases: 22. The CDR3 spans 19 residues. TCRdb reprocessed the multiplex PCR reads with MiXCR, giving one entry per CDR3 protein. Counted here are around 290,000 distinct CDR3 sequences, 30% occurring once; the ten biggest clones make up around 1.1%. This clonotype was observed many times. Its antigen is as yet unknown. The clonotype originates from a female donor with breast cancer. Some clones in this sample may be carry-over from other donors' samples. Source material: axillary lymph node tissue. The chain links TRBV10-2 to TRBJ2-7; TRBD2 matches 11 bases. The CDR3 region is CASGGLPGQTVAGGYEQYF. The CDR3 nucleotides read TGCGCCAGCGGTGGACTCCCGGGACAGACTGTAGCGGGAGGGTACGAGCAGTACTTC.